Sequencing of this TCR beta chain was carried out in a study of shared clonotypes between healthy human individuals. Study observations and caveats: Represented diversity (both genetic and exposure-history) was limited by the small number of donors.

To note about this clone: The antigen is unknown.

CD8 cells classed as naive were CD45RO-negative and positively selected for CCR7, excluding terminally differentiated effector memory CD45RA+ cells. It was at deep level that the assay was run. Clones were read by immunoSEQ multiplex PCR, and TCRdb kept only the in-frame ones, dropping some. The sample records roughly 770,000 clones, about 96% being singletons. This CDR3 has 16 amino acids. CDR1 and CDR2 (germline): SGDLS, YYNGEE. Unmatched junction bases numbered 4, after V lost 1 base and J lost 0 bases. The V and J genes are TRBV9 and TRBJ2-3, with TRBD2 matching over 8 bases. This clonotype originated in a man aged 25 to 45 in good health. Input material: naive CD8+ T cells sorted from blood. The DNA of the CDR3 is TGTGCCAGCAGCGTAACCGGGAGGGTGAGCACAGATACGCAGTATTTT. It yields the protein CASSVTGRVSTDTQYF.